Listed below are T cell receptor beta chains from one sample, sequenced in a study of blood T cell repertoires in COVID-19. The repertoire was sequenced with immunoSEQ multiplex PCR; TCRdb's copy has only in-frame clones and lacks some. The sample has fewer than 180,000 clones, 87% seen once. The material sequenced was peripheral blood. These receptors were obtained from a woman aged 55 to 70 with active or convalescent COVID-19. The CDR3 runs from the conserved cysteine through the conserved F or W. Fields, in order: J gene, CDR3 length, V gene, clone size, D gene, CDR3 protein, CDR3 DNA. A D gene is named only where the DNA matches it firmly. Some rows have no size entry. The others give once, few or many, or a class for an expanded clone.

>TRBJ2-7|15|TRBV18|.|TRBD1
CASSPLGQSSYEQYF
TGTGCCAGCTCACCACTGGGACAGAGTTCCTACGAGCAGTACTTC
>TRBJ2-7|15|TRBV7-2|.|TRBD1
CASSLLGQGANEQYF
TGTGCCAGCAGCTTGTTGGGACAGGGGGCCAACGAGCAGTACTTC
>TRBJ2-3|14|TRBV10-3|once|.
CAITARLSTDTQYF
TGTGCCATCACGGCACGACTCAGCACAGATACGCAGTATTTT
>TRBJ1-2|13|TRBV19|.|.
CASSIGSGGSYTF
TGTGCCAGTAGTATCGGTTCAGGAGGGAGCTACACCTTC
>TRBJ1-2|13|TRBV6-5|.|.
CASSYSRDFDYTF
TGTGCCAGCAGTTACTCCCGGGATTTTGACTACACCTTC
>TRBJ2-1|16|TRBV7-3|.|TRBD2
CASSLTGGGASPEQFF
TGTGCCAGCAGCTTAACTGGCGGGGGGGCTTCGCCTGAGCAGTTCTTC
>TRBJ2-3|17|TRBV6-1|.|TRBD2
CASSEDLAGNTGDTQYF
TGTGCCAGCAGTGAAGATTTAGCGGGGAACACCGGAGATACGCAGTATTTT
>TRBJ2-7|14|TRBV7-9|.|TRBD2
CASSSGTSGHEQYF
TGTGCCAGCAGCAGCGGGACTAGCGGCCACGAGCAGTACTTC
>TRBJ1-3|17|TRBV7-9|.|TRBD1
CASSPGQGTDSGNTIYF
TGTGCCAGCAGTCCCGGACAGGGCACCGACTCTGGAAACACCATATATTTT
>TRBJ2-2|15|TRBV7-2|.|TRBD1
CASSLGPDRGRELFF
TGTGCCAGCAGCTTAGGACCTGACAGGGGCCGGGAGCTGTTTTTT
>TRBJ1-4|13|TRBV5-1|once|.
CASSPIQGEKLFF
TGCGCCAGCAGCCCGATTCAGGGTGAAAAACTGTTTTTT
>TRBJ1-1|13|TRBV6-2/TRBV6-3|.|.
CASSSNWNTEAFF
TGTGCCAGCAGTTCTAACTGGAACACTGAAGCTTTCTTT
>TRBJ2-5|13|TRBV11-3|.|.
CASSKQTGETQYF
TGTGCCAGCAGCAAGCAAACAGGGGAGACCCAGTACTTC
>TRBJ1-1|11|TRBV20-1|.|.
CSVPKNTEAFF
TGCAGTGTCCCCAAGAACACTGAAGCTTTCTTT
>TRBJ2-1|16|TRBV19|once|TRBD2
CASSILPAGGSNEQFF
TGTGCCAGTAGTATCCTTCCAGCGGGGGGGAGCAATGAGCAGTTCTTC
>TRBJ2-7|14|TRBV11-2|.|.
CASSLGDLSYEQYF
TGTGCCAGCAGCTTAGGGGACTTATCCTACGAGCAGTACTTC
>TRBJ2-7|15|TRBV3-1/TRBV3-2|few|TRBD1
CASSPTGTAIYEQYF
TGTGCCAGCAGCCCTACCGGGACAGCAATATACGAGCAGTACTTC
>TRBJ1-5|16|TRBV19|.|.
CASSKPGGLVNQPQHF
TGTGCCAGTAGTAAGCCAGGTGGATTGGTTAATCAGCCCCAGCATTTT
>TRBJ2-5|19|TRBV7-9|.|.
CASSIIGSQGNLYQETQYF
TGTGCCAGCAGCATTATAGGGTCTCAGGGCAACCTGTACCAAGAGACCCAGTACTTC
>TRBJ1-2|14|TRBV5-4|.|TRBD1
CASSGRGLGYGYTF
TGTGCCAGCAGCGGTAGGGGGCTGGGCTATGGCTACACCTTC
>TRBJ1-4|18|TRBV13|.|.
CASSSRNFLTSSNEKLFF
TGTGCCAGCAGCTCGAGAAACTTTTTGACATCCTCTAATGAAAAACTGTTTTTT
>TRBJ1-6|13|TRBV7-6|.|TRBD1
CASSLQGASPLHF
TGTGCCAGCAGCTTACAGGGGGCATCACCCCTCCACTTT
>TRBJ1-1|13|TRBV19|.|.
CASRSQRNTEAFF
TGTGCCAGTAGATCACAGAGGAACACTGAAGCTTTCTTT
>TRBJ2-3|18|TRBV5-5|once|.
CASSFPKGGIALTDTQYF
TGTGCCAGCAGCTTTCCTAAGGGGGGGATTGCTCTCACAGATACGCAGTATTTT
>TRBJ2-1|13|TRBV25-1|.|TRBD2
CASRGGSYNEQFF
TGTGCCAGCAGGGGGGGGTCCTACAATGAGCAGTTCTTC
>TRBJ2-2|17|TRBV11-3|.|TRBD2
CASSGGGLAGHTGELFF
TGTGCCAGCAGTGGGGGTGGGCTAGCGGGTCACACCGGGGAGCTGTTTTTT
>TRBJ1-2|14|TRBV9|.|TRBD1
CASSPRTGDGGYTF
TGTGCCAGCAGCCCCCGGACAGGGGATGGAGGCTACACCTTC
>TRBJ1-6|17|TRBV10-3|.|.
CAISESKSQGTNSPLHF
TGTGCCATCAGTGAGTCGAAGAGCCAGGGGACTAATTCACCCCTCCACTTT